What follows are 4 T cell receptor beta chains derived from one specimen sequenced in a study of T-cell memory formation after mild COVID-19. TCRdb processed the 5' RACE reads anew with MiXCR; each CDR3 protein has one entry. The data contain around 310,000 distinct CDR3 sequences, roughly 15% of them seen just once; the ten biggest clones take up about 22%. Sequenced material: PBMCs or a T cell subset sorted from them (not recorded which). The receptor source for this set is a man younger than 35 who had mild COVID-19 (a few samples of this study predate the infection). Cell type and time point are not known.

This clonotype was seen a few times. The CDR3 nucleotides are TGTGCCAGCAGCTTGGTATTCAGCACAGATACGCAGTATTTT. This translates into CASSLVFSTDTQYF. The chain employs TRBV5-4 and TRBJ2-3; the D is unclear. This CDR3 is 14 amino acids long. The V end was cut by 0 bases, the J end by 0 bases, with 5 bases between. CDR1 is SGHNT, CDR2 YYREEE, per germline (reference sequence).

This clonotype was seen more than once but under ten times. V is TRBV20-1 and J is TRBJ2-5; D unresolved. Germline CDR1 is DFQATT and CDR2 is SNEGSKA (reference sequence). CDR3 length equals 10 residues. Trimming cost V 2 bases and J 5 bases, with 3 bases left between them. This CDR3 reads CSARPETQYF. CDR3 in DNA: TGCAGTGCTAGACCCGAGACCCAGTACTTC.

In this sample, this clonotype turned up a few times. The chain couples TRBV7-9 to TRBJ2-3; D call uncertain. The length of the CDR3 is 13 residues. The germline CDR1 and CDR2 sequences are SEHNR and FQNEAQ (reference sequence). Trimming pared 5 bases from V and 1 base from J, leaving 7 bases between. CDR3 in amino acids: CASSSSGTDTQYF. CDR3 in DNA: TGTGCCAGCAGCAGTTCCGGCACAGATACGCAGTATTTT.

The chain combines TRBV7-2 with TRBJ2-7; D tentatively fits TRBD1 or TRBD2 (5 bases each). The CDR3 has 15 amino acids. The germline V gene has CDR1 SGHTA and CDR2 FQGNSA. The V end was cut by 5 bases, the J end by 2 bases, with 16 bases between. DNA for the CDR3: TGTGCCAGCAGCCTAGGGACGGGCCAAACCTACGAGCAGTACTTC. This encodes CASSLGTGQTYEQYF.